A selection of T cell receptor beta chains follows, all from one sample in a study of regulatory T cells in long-lasting Graves disease. MiXCR, applied by TCRdb to the multiplex PCR reads, yields one record per CDR3 protein. The table records 400,000 to 600,000 distinct CDR3 sequences, about a fifth of them present only once. Source: peripheral blood mononuclear cells (PBMCs), taken when the disease was refractory, from a patient treated with antithyroid drugs. These receptors were taken from a female donor with Graves disease. CDR3s include the opening cysteine and the closing phenylalanine or tryptophan.

j_gene	v_gene	CDR3aa
TRBJ1-1	TRBV5-8	CASSSYGNTEAFF
TRBJ2-3	TRBV28	CASSLRDATSTDTQYF
TRBJ2-7	TRBV27	CASSLFPLTSGTTYEQYF
TRBJ2-3	TRBV6-5	CASSYSIQGMTDTQYF
TRBJ1-1	TRBV19	CASSIEGGYMNTEAFF
TRBJ2-7	TRBV7-9	CASSLALPGTVLSYEQYF
TRBJ2-7	TRBV4-2	CASSQASGQGGTYEQYF
TRBJ2-7	TRBV12-3/TRBV12-4	CASSLAQGWEQYF
TRBJ2-7	TRBV5-5	CASSLTGATYEQYF
TRBJ2-4	TRBV7-2	CASSLPPPAMEYF
TRBJ2-7	TRBV5-1	CASSLEGTGYAYEQYF
TRBJ2-7	TRBV7-2	CASSPRTRGPYEQYF
TRBJ1-1	TRBV27	CASSLMGNDEAFF
TRBJ2-5	TRBV7-9	CASNVGGKQETQYF
TRBJ1-2	TRBV29-1	CSVTNPLQGYKKGYTF
TRBJ2-5	TRBV7-2	CASSWSGRPKETQYF
TRBJ1-4	TRBV29-1	CSVEPLGSPNLFF
TRBJ2-5	TRBV5-6	CASSLPGASETQYF
TRBJ2-7	TRBV29-1	CSVEPAESYEQYF
TRBJ1-1	TRBV5-5	CASSYIGGPEAFF
TRBJ2-7	TRBV28	CASTLGSYEQYF
TRBJ2-7	TRBV30	CAWRLGGGPYEQYF
TRBJ1-2	TRBV3-1	CASSQEAGAFYGYTF
TRBJ2-7	TRBV7-9	CASSSPVGYEQYF
TRBJ2-7	TRBV12-3/TRBV12-4	CASSPRLAGAPGEQYF
TRBJ1-1	TRBV19	CASSTPDRTAFF
TRBJ2-5	TRBV7-9	CASSSWGEETQYF
TRBJ2-1	TRBV27	CASSLVGGRANEQFF
TRBJ1-3	TRBV7-2	CASSLHSVSGNTIYF
TRBJ1-2	TRBV11-2	CASSLARTNYGYTF